What follows are 14 T cell receptor beta chains derived from one specimen sequenced in a study of blood T cells in healthy people across ages (dated by TCRdb to between 2014 and 2016). The library was obtained by 5' RACE. The reads were generated on an Illumina HiSeq 2500. A second 7 to 11 cycle PCR used a sample-barcoded 5' primer and a J-beta primer mix. TCRdb handled the public reads itself, with Q25 trimming in fastp and clone calling in MiXCR, and kept productive beta chains. Each entry merges the rows of one CDR3 protein and shows their most common DNA and genes. In all, the sample holds 910,000 or so distinct CDR3 sequences, and 45% to 60% of those were seen once. The ten most abundant clones make up 20% to 25% of the sample. Input material: blood. The receptors derive from an older woman in good health.

This clonotype has just a few counts. This chain uses TRBV13 with TRBJ2-2; 7 nucleotides align to TRBD2. The CDR3 is made up of 14 amino acids. Per germline, CDR1 PRHDT and CDR2 FYEKMQ (reference sequence). The V and J ends lost 3 bases and 7 bases, in that order; junction bases with no gene match: 5. The CDR3 nucleotides are TGTGCCAGCAGCTTCGCGGGAGAGGTCGGGGAGCTGTTTTTT. This sequence encodes CASSFAGEVGELFF.

Only a few counts were recorded for this clonotype. This rearrangement joins TRBV28 to TRBJ2-7; D possibly corresponds to TRBD2 (6 bases). Looked up from germline, CDR1 is MDHEN and CDR2 is SYDVKM. The CDR3 length is 13 residues. V was pared by 7 bases and J by 3 bases, with 13 bases between. CDR3 residues: CASISGTNYEQYF. CDR3 sequence (DNA): TGTGCCAGCATTAGCGGAACAAACTACGAGCAGTACTTC. Full variable domain (rest looked up from reference TRBV28 and TRBJ2-7): DVKVTQSSRYLVKRTGEKVFLECVQDMDHENMFWYRQDPGLGLRLIYFSYDVKMKEKGDIPEGYSVSREKKERFSLILESASTNQTSMYLCASISGTNYEQYFGPGTRLTVT.

This clonotype was seen ten or more times. The chain carries TRBV12-3 or TRBV12-4 and TRBJ2-4; the D is unclear. The ends were cut back, 4 bases at V and 0 bases at J, with 4 bases in the middle. This CDR3 is built from 13 residues. The CDR3 DNA sequence: TGTGCCAGCAGTTCCTTAGCCAAAAACATTCAGTACTTC. Translating gives CASSSLAKNIQYF.

The chain combines TRBV19 with TRBJ1-1; 10 bases fit TRBD1. The germline gives CDR1 LNHDA, CDR2 SQIVND (reference sequence). This CDR3 is built from 15 residues. Germline trimming cut 3 bases from V and 1 base from J; bases unmatched to any gene: 2. Here the CDR3 reads CASSMGTGANTEAFF. DNA for the CDR3: TGTGCCAGTAGTATGGGGACAGGGGCGAACACTGAAGCTTTCTTT.

The rearrangement links TRBV6-2 or TRBV6-3 to TRBJ2-4, with D uncertain. The CDR3 is made up of 13 amino acids. CDR1 and CDR2 (germline): MNHEY, SVGEGT. Trimming pared 5 bases from V and 13 bases from J, leaving 18 bases between. CDR3 loop: CASSTLLYVKQYF. CDR3 nucleotides: TGTGCCAGCAGTACCCTCTTATACGTAAAGCAGTACTTC.

V is TRBV4-1 and J is TRBJ1-2; D call uncertain. Germline CDR1 reads MGHRA; CDR2 reads YSYEKL. CDR3 length equals 14 residues. Deletions cut 4 bases from V and 2 bases from J, with 11 bases between. The CDR3 bases are TGCGCCAGCAGCCCCGTGGGAGGGAACTATGGCTACACCTTC. It specifies CASSPVGGNYGYTF.

The V gene is TRBV7-8, the J gene TRBJ2-7; the D is unclear. The CDR3 runs 15 residues. V dropped 1 base and J dropped 5 bases, with 15 bases sitting between them. Germline V gene sequence: CDR1 SGHVS, CDR2 FQNEAQ. This CDR3 is CASSLGGAEVHEQYF. As DNA, the CDR3 is TGTGCCAGCAGCTTAGGCGGAGCAGAAGTCCACGAGCAGTACTTC.

This chain links TRBV4-1 with TRBJ1-2; 8 nucleotides line up with TRBD1. Per germline, CDR1 MGHRA and CDR2 YSYEKL. The trim removed 0 bases at V and 4 bases at J, leaving 7 bases unmatched. The CDR3 is made up of 16 amino acids. The CDR3 coding sequence is TGCGCCAGCAGCCAAGATCCGGCAGGGGGCGGCTATGGCTACACCTTC. As protein: CASSQDPAGGGYGYTF.

The chain couples TRBV4-1 to TRBJ2-7; perhaps D is TRBD1 or TRBD2 (5 bases each). Germline loops: CDR1 MGHRA, CDR2 YSYEKL. The CDR3 totals 16 residues. Trimming stripped 4 bases from V and 3 bases from J, with 19 bases between. The CDR3 DNA reads as TGCGCCAGCAGCCCCCTTAGCGAGAGAAGGGGCTACGAGCAGTACTTC. It specifies CASSPLSERRGYEQYF.

This clonotype has a handful of counts. The chain combines TRBV27 with TRBJ2-7; 8 bases line up with TRBD1. Germline assignment: CDR1 MNHEY and CDR2 SMNVEV (reference sequence). The CDR3 is 14 residues long. The V and J ends lost 6 bases and 6 bases, in that order; junction bases with no gene match: 10. Written as DNA, the CDR3 is TGTGCCAGCAGCGCGGGGACAGGCGGGTTCGAGCAGTACTTC. Residues: CASSAGTGGFEQYF.

This clonotype came up a few times. The chain has TRBV7-2 and TRBJ2-1; 7 bases are a match to TRBD2. In germline, CDR1 is SGHTA, CDR2 FQGNSA. V dropped 3 bases and J dropped 6; count of bases not matched to a gene: 2. This CDR3 is built from 13 residues. The CDR3 loop is CASSFGTINEQFF. The CDR3 DNA follows: TGTGCCAGCAGCTTCGGGACTATCAATGAGCAGTTCTTC.

About this clonotype: One end of the junction is discordant with germline, which a read error may explain. The J gene is TRBJ2-7, the V gene TRBV27; 8 bases are a match to TRBD2. Germline CDR1 and CDR2: MNHEY and SMNVEV (reference sequence). The CDR3 is 14 residues long. In DNA, the CDR3 is TGTGCCGGCAGCCGGGGGGGGGTCCCCTACGAGCAGTACTTC. Amino acid sequence: CAGSRGGVPYEQYF.

This clonotype showed up just a few times. V usage is TRBV12-3 or TRBV12-4 and J usage is TRBJ2-3; a possible D gene is TRBD1 (6 bases). The V and J ends lost 6 bases and 2 bases respectively, with 15 bases between them. The CDR3 runs 15 residues. The CDR3 nucleotides are TGTGCCAGCAGCGCTGACAGGTCTTACACAGATACGCAGTATTTT. This sequence encodes CASSADRSYTDTQYF.

This clonotype was recorded a few times. The V call is TRBV27, the J call TRBJ2-3; possibly TRBD1 or TRBD2 for D (6 bases each). The germline CDR1 and CDR2 sequences are MNHEY and SMNVEV (reference sequence). The CDR3 is 15 residues long. Trimming removed 4 bases from V and 0 bases from J, with 11 bases in between. The CDR3, as DNA: TGTGCCAGCAGTTACTCGGGGGCAAGCACAGATACGCAGTATTTT. The encoded protein is CASSYSGASTDTQYF.